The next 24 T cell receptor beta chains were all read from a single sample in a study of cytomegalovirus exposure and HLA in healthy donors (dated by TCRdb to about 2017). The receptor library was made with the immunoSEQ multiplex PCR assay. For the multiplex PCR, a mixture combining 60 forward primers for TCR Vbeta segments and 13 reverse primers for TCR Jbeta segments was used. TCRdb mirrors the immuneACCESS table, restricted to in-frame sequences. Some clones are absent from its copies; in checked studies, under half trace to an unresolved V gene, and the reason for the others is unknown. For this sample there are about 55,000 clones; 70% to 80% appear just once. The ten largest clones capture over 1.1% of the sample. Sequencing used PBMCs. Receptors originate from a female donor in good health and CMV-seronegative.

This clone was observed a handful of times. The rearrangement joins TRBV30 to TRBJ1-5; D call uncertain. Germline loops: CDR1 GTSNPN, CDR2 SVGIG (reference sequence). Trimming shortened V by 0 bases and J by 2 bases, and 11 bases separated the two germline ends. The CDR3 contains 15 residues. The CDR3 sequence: CAWSVRGSRNQPQHF. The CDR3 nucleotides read TGTGCCTGGAGTGTACGAGGGTCCCGCAATCAGCCCCAGCATTTT.

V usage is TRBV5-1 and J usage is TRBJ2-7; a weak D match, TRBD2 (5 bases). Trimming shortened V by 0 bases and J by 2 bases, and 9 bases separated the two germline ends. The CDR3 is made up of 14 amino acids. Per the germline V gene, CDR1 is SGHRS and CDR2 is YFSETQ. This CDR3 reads CASSLAGNPYEQYF. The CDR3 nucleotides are TGCGCCAGCAGCTTGGCCGGGAACCCCTACGAGCAGTACTTC.

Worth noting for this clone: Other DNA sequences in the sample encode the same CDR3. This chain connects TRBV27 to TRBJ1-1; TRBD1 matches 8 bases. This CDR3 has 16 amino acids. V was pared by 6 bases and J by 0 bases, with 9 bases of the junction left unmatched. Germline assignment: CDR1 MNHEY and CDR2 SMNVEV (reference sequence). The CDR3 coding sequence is TGTGCCAGCAGCTCCCGACAGGGGTCGGTGAACACTGAAGCTTTCTTT. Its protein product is CASSSRQGSVNTEAFF.

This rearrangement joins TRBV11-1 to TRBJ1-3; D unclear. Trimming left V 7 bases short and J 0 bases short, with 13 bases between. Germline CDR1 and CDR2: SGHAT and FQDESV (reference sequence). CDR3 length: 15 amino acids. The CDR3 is CASKETFHSGNTIYF. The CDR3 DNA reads TGTGCCAGCAAAGAGACTTTCCACTCTGGAAACACCATATATTTT.

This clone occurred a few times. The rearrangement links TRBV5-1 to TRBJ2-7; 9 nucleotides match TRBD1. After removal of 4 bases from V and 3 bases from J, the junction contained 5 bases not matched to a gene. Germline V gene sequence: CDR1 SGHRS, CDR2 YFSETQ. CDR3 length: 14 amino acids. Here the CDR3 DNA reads TGCGCCAGCAGCCCACGGGACAGGGACTACGAGCAGTACTTC. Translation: CASSPRDRDYEQYF.

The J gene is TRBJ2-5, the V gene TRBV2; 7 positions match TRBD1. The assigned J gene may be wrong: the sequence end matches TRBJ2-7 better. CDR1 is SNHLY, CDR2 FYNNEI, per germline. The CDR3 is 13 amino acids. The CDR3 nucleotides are TGTGCCAGCAGTGGACCGACAGGGATCGAGCAGTACTTC. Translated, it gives CASSGPTGIEQYF.

In DNA, the CDR3 is TGCAGCGTTCAGCCGGGACTGACTAATGAAAAACTGTTTTTT. This gives the protein CSVQPGLTNEKLFF. The rearrangement joins TRBV29-1 to TRBJ1-4; a weak D match, TRBD1 (5 bases). Trimming took off 5 bases at V and 2 bases at J, with 12 bases between the two ends. CDR1 and CDR2 from the germline V gene are SQVTM and ANQGSEA. The CDR3 runs 14 residues.

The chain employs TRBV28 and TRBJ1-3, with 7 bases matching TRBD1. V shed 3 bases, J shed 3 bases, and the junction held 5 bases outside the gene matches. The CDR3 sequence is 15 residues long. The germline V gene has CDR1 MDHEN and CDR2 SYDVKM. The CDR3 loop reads CASSFQGGGGNTIYF. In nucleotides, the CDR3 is TGTGCCAGCAGTTTCCAGGGGGGAGGTGGAAACACCATATATTTT.

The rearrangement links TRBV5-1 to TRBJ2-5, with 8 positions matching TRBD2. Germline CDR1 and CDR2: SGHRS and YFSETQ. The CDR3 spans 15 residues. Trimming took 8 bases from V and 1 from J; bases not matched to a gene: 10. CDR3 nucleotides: TGCGCCAGTAACCTTCTTAGCGGGGTCCAAGAGACCCAGTACTTC. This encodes CASNLLSGVQETQYF.

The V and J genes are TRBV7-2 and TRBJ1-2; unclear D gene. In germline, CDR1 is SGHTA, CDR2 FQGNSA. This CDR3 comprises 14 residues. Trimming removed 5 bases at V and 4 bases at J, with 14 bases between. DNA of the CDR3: TGTGCCAGCAGCCCGCCCAGCGGACCCTATGGCTACACCTTC. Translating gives CASSPPSGPYGYTF.

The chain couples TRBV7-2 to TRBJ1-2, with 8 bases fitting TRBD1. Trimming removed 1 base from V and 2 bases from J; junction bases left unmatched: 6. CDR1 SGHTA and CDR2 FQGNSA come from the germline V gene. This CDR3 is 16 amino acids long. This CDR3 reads CASSLGPNRGNYGYTF. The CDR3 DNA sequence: TGTGCCAGCAGCTTAGGCCCGAACAGGGGGAACTATGGCTACACCTTC.

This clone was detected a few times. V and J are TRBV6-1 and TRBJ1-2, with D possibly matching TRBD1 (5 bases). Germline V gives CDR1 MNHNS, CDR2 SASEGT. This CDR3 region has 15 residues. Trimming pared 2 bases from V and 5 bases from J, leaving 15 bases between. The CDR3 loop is CASSEFVGTAYGYTF. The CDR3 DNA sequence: TGTGCCAGCAGTGAATTCGTGGGGACTGCGTATGGCTACACCTTC.

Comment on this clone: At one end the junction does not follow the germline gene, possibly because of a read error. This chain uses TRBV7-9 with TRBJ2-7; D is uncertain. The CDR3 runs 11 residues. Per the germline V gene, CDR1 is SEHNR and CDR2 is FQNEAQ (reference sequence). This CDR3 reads CSSSLEREQYF. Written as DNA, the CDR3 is TGTTCCAGCAGCTTAGAGCGCGAGCAGTACTTC.

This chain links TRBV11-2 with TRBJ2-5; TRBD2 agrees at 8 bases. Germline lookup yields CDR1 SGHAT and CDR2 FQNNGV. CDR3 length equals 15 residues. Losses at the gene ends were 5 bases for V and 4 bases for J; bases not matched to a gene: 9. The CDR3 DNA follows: TGTGCCAGCAGCCTAGGACGGGGGGGCAGAGAGACCCAGTACTTC. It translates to CASSLGRGGRETQYF. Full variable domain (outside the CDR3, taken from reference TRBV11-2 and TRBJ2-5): EAGVAQSPRYKIIEKRQSVAFWCNPISGHATLYWYQQILGQGPKLLIQFQNNGVVDDSQLPKDRFSAERLKGVDSTLKIQPAKLEDSAVYLCASSLGRGGRETQYFGPGTRLLVL.

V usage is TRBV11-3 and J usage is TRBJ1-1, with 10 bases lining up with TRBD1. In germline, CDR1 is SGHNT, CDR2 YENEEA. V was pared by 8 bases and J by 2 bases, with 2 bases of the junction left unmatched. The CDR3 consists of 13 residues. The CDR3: CASGTGDNTEAFF. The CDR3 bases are TGTGCCAGCGGGACAGGGGATAACACTGAAGCTTTCTTT.

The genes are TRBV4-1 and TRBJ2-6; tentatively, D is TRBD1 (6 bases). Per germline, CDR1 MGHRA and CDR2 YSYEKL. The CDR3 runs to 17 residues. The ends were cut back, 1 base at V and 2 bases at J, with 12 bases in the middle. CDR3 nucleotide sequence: TGCGCCAGCAGCCAAGTCAACAGGGCCACTGGGGCCAACGTCCTGACTTTC. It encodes CASSQVNRATGANVLTF.

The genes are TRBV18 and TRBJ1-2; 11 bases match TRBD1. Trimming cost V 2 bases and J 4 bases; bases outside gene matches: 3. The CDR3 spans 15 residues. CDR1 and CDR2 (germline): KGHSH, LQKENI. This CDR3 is CASSPTGTGGYGYTF. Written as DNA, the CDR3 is TGTGCCAGCTCACCAACCGGGACAGGGGGCTATGGCTACACCTTC.

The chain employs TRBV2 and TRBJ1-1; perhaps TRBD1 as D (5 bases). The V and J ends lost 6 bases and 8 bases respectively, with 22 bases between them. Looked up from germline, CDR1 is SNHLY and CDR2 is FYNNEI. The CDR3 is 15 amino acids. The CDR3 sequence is CASSAPTRGGIEAFF. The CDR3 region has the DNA TGTGCCAGCAGCGCCCCGACCCGGGGGGGGATAGAAGCTTTCTTT.

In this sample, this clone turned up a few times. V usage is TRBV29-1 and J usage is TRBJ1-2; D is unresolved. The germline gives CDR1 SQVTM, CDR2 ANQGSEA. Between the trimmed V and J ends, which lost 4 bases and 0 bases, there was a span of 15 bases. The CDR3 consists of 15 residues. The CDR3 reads CSVGSAGPANYGYTF. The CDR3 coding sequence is TGCAGCGTTGGCTCGGCGGGCCCTGCTAACTATGGCTACACCTTC.

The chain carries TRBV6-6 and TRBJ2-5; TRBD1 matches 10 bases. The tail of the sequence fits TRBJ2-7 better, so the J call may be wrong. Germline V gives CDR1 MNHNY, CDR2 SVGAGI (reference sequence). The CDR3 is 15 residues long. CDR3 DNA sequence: TGTGCCAGCAGCCAACGAGGGACAGGGGTCAACGAGCAGTACTTC. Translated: CASSQRGTGVNEQYF.

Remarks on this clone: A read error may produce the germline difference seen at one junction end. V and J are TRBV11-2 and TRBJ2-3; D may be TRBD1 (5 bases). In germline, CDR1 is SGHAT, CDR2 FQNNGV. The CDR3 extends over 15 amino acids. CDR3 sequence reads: CASSLGGWGTDTKYF. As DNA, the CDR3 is TGTGCCAGCAGCTTAGGAGGCTGGGGCACAGATACGAAGTATTTT.

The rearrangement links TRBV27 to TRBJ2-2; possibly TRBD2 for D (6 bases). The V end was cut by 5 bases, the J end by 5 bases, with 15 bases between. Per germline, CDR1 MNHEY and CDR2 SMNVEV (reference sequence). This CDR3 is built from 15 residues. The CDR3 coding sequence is TGTGCCAGCAGTGTAGTTAGACGGGGGACCGGGGAGCTGTTTTTT. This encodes CASSVVRRGTGELFF.

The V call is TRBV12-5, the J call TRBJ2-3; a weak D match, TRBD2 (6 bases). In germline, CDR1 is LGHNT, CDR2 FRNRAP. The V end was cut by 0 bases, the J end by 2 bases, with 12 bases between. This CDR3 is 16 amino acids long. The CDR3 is CASGLVLGGYTDTQYF. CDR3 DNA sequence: TGTGCTAGTGGTTTGGTACTTGGAGGGTACACAGATACGCAGTATTTT.

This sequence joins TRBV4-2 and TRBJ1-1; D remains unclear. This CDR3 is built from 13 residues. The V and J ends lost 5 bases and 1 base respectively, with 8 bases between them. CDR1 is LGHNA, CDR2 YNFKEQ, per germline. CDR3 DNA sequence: TGTGCCAGCAGCTTGCGATGGAACACTGAAGCTTTCTTT. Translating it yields CASSLRWNTEAFF.